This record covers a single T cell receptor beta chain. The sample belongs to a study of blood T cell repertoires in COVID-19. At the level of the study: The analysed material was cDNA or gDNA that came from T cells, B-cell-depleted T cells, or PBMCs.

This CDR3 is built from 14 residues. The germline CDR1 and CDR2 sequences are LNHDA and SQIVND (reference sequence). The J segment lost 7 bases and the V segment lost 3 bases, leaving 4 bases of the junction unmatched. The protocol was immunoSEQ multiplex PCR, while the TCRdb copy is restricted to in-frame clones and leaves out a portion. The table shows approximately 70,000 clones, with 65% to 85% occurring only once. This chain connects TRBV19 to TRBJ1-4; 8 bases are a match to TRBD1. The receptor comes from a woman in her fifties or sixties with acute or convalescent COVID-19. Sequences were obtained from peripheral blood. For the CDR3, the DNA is TGTGCCAGTAGTATGGGGACAGGAGGTGAAAAACTGTTTTTT. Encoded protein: CASSMGTGGEKLFF.